The 16 T cell receptor beta chains below all came from one sample that was sequenced in a study of shared clonotypes between healthy human individuals. CD45RO-negative, CCR7-selected cells formed the naive CD8 fraction, which excluded terminally differentiated effector memory CD45RA+ cells. Sequencing used immunoSEQ multiplex PCR; TCRdb keeps in-frame clones, though not all of them. This table holds about 870,000 clones, more than 85% found once. Sequenced material: naive CD8+ T cells sorted from blood. These receptors all come from a man between 25 and 39 years old in good health.

The V call is TRBV15, the J call TRBJ2-5; D possibly corresponds to TRBD1 (5 bases). The CDR3 covers 15 residues. Trimming removed 0 bases from V and 3 bases from J, with 11 bases in between. Per the germline V gene, CDR1 is LNHNV and CDR2 is YYDKDF (reference sequence). The CDR3 DNA reads as TGTGCCACCAGCAGAGATCAGGACACCGAAGAGACCCAGTACTTC. Residues: CATSRDQDTEETQYF.

Concerning this clone: Other DNA sequences within the sample encode an identical CDR3. The J gene is TRBJ2-3, the V gene TRBV7-9; D ambiguous. The ends were cut back, 0 bases at V and 4 bases at J, with 5 bases in the middle. The CDR3 totals 13 residues. Germline CDR1 SEHNR, CDR2 FQNEAQ (reference sequence). The CDR3 is CASSLAVPDTQYF. DNA for the CDR3: TGTGCCAGCAGCTTAGCGGTCCCAGATACGCAGTATTTT. The full variable domain, its missing parts supplied by reference TRBV7-9 and TRBJ2-3, is DTGVSQNPRHKITKRGQNVTFRCDPISEHNRLYWYRQTLGQGPEFLTYFQNEAQLEKSRLLSDRFSAERPKGSFSTLEIQRTEQGDSAMYLCASSLAVPDTQYFGPGTRLTVL.

V usage is TRBV7-8 and J usage is TRBJ1-5; D remains unclear. The V gene's germline CDR1 is SGHVS and CDR2 FQNEAQ. The V gene lost 4 bases and the J gene lost 4 bases, with 5 bases spanning the gap. The CDR3 has 12 residues. The CDR3 DNA follows: TGTGCCAGCAGCTCGGCAAATCAGCCCCAGCATTTT. Its protein product is CASSSANQPQHF.

The chain is built from TRBV11-1 and TRBJ2-6; D is unresolved. The V gene lost 6 bases and the J gene lost 4 bases, with 4 bases spanning the gap. The CDR3 totals 12 residues. Germline loops: CDR1 SGHAT, CDR2 FQDESV (reference sequence). CDR3 in DNA: TGTGCCAGCAGGGCCGGGGCCAACGTCCTGACTTTC. Translation: CASRAGANVLTF.

This chain uses TRBV15 with TRBJ2-5; D might be TRBD1 or TRBD2, each matching 5 bases. Germline assignment: CDR1 LNHNV and CDR2 YYDKDF (reference sequence). CDR3 length: 14 residues. Trimming took off 5 bases at V and 1 base at J, with 11 bases between the two ends. CDR3 sequence reads: CATSPGHTQETQYF. CDR3 nucleotides: TGTGCCACCAGCCCGGGGCATACCCAAGAGACCCAGTACTTC. Variable domain in full (rest from reference TRBV15 and TRBJ2-5): DAMVIQNPRYQVTQFGKPVTLSCSQTLNHNVMYWYQQKSSQAPKLLFHYYDKDFNNEADTPDNFQSRRPNTSFCFLDIRSPGLGDTAMYLCATSPGHTQETQYFGPGTRLLVL.

The table lists this clone with a count of one. This sequence joins TRBV4-1 and TRBJ2-3, with TRBD2 as a possible D gene (6 bases). Trimming stripped 0 bases from V and 3 bases from J, with 10 bases between. The CDR3 runs 15 residues. Germline lookup yields CDR1 MGHRA and CDR2 YSYEKL. Here the CDR3 DNA reads TGCGCCAGCAGCCAAGACAATGGAGGGACAGATACGCAGTATTTT. It is translated as CASSQDNGGTDTQYF.

The chain couples TRBV5-4 to TRBJ2-7; D not resolved. V lost 0 bases and J 2 bases, leaving 9 bases between the germline ends. The CDR3 spans 14 residues. Germline-derived CDR1 and CDR2 are SGHNT and YYREEE (reference sequence). The CDR3, as DNA: TGTGCCAGCAGCTTGGTGGATGCTACCTACGAGCAGTACTTC. This translates into CASSLVDATYEQYF.

J is TRBJ2-1 and V is TRBV4-1, with a tentative D call TRBD2 (5 bases). V dropped 0 bases and J dropped 2 bases, with 8 bases sitting between them. The length of the CDR3 is 15 residues. The V gene's germline CDR1 is MGHRA and CDR2 YSYEKL. CDR3 nucleotide sequence: TGCGCCAGCAGCCAAGATTTCGGGACCTACAATGAGCAGTTCTTC. As protein: CASSQDFGTYNEQFF.

This chain joins TRBV9 and TRBJ2-3; 8 bases agree with TRBD1. This CDR3 has 14 residues. Germline-derived CDR1 and CDR2 are SGDLS and YYNGEE. V lost 4 bases to trimming and J lost 6 bases; unmatched junction nucleotides: 7. CDR3 protein: CASSPDREDDTQYF. CDR3 nucleotide sequence: TGTGCCAGCAGCCCGGACAGGGAAGATGATACGCAGTATTTT.

In this sample, this clone turned up once. This chain uses TRBV11-2 with TRBJ2-7; 7 nucleotides agree with TRBD1. Germline V gene data show CDR1 as SGHAT and CDR2 as FQNNGV. The V gene end was trimmed by 3 bases and the J gene end by 2 bases; junction bases not matched to a gene: 4. This CDR3 spans 14 amino acids. CDR3 in amino acids: CASSFRTGPYEQYF. CDR3 DNA sequence: TGTGCCAGCAGCTTCCGGACAGGTCCCTACGAGCAGTACTTC. Full variable domain (remainder filled in from reference TRBV11-2 and TRBJ2-7): EAGVAQSPRYKIIEKRQSVAFWCNPISGHATLYWYQQILGQGPKLLIQFQNNGVVDDSQLPKDRFSAERLKGVDSTLKIQPAKLEDSAVYLCASSFRTGPYEQYFGPGTRLTVT.

The V and J genes are TRBV28 and TRBJ2-7, with TRBD2 identical over 7 bases. V trimming: 10 bases; J trimming: 4 bases; junction bases outside the gene matches: 7. Looked up from germline, CDR1 is MDHEN and CDR2 is SYDVKM. CDR3 size: 12 residues. In nucleotides, the CDR3 is TGTGCCACCCGAGCGGGATCGTACGAGCAGTACTTC. Amino acids: CATRAGSYEQYF.

V is TRBV19 and J is TRBJ1-1, with D tentatively TRBD1 (5 bases). V lost 5 bases, J lost 3 bases, and 10 bases lay in between. The CDR3 sequence is 13 residues long. Germline assignment: CDR1 LNHDA and CDR2 SQIVND (reference sequence). The CDR3 spells CASSGAGYTEAFF. The CDR3 DNA follows: TGTGCCAGTAGTGGCGCAGGGTACACTGAAGCTTTCTTT. The full variable domain, its missing parts supplied by reference TRBV19 and TRBJ1-1, is DGGITQSPKYLFRKEGQNVTLSCEQNLNHDAMYWYRQDPGQGLRLIYYSQIVNDFQKGDIAEGYSVSREKKESFPLTVTSAQKNPTAFYLCASSGAGYTEAFFGQGTRLTVV.

The V and J genes are TRBV27 and TRBJ2-3; 9 bases map to TRBD1. V lost 1 base to trimming and J lost 6 bases; unmatched junction nucleotides: 8. The germline CDR1 and CDR2 sequences are MNHEY and SMNVEV (reference sequence). CDR3 length equals 16 residues. As DNA, the CDR3 is TGTGCCAGCAGTTTATTGGGACAGGGCCGGGTGGATACGCAGTATTTT. Its protein is CASSLLGQGRVDTQYF.

This chain joins TRBV28 and TRBJ1-2, with a weak D call TRBD1 (6 bases). This CDR3 contains 14 residues. The ends were cut back, 5 bases at V and 4 bases at J, with 14 bases in the middle. The V gene's germline CDR1 is MDHEN and CDR2 SYDVKM. The CDR3 DNA is TGTGCCAGCAGTAAATCAGGACAGCTCTATGGCTACACCTTC. Its protein is CASSKSGQLYGYTF.

The V and J genes are TRBV7-9 and TRBJ2-4, with D perhaps being TRBD1 or TRBD2 (5 bases each). Trimming cost V 5 bases and J 5 bases, with 19 bases left between them. From germline, CDR1 is SEHNR and CDR2 FQNEAQ (reference sequence). The CDR3 is 16 amino acids. The CDR3 DNA reads as TGTGCCAGCAGCGGCGACGGGGCGACATGGGAAAACATTCAGTACTTC. Translated: CASSGDGATWENIQYF.

The J gene is TRBJ2-6, the V gene TRBV27, with D hard to call. With 5 bases removed from V and 2 bases from J, the gap between germline ends came to 4 bases. Germline-derived CDR1 and CDR2 are MNHEY and SMNVEV (reference sequence). This CDR3 spans 13 amino acids. The CDR3 DNA reads TGTGCCAGCAGTAACGCTGGGGCCAACGTCCTGACTTTC. This codes for CASSNAGANVLTF.